This entry features one T cell receptor (beta chain) sequence. The CDR3 spans 14 residues. Germline CDR1 reads WNHNN; CDR2 reads SYGVQD (reference sequence). The J segment lost 3 bases and the V segment lost 6 bases, leaving 4 bases of the junction unmatched. The data derive from a study of blood T cell repertoires in COVID-19. Here immunoSEQ multiplex PCR was the method, and the copy in TCRdb shows in-frame clones only, minus some. Altogether about 150,000 clones are present, 70% to 85% being singletons, with the ten largest covering approximately 10%. This sequence was found in a man in his 60s who had recovered from COVID-19. V and J are TRBV10-1 and TRBJ2-1; 8 bases map to TRBD1. Material for sequencing was peripheral blood. In DNA, the CDR3 is TGCGCCAGCAGATGGACAGGGAACTACAATGAGCAGTTCTTC. This sequence encodes CASRWTGNYNEQFF.